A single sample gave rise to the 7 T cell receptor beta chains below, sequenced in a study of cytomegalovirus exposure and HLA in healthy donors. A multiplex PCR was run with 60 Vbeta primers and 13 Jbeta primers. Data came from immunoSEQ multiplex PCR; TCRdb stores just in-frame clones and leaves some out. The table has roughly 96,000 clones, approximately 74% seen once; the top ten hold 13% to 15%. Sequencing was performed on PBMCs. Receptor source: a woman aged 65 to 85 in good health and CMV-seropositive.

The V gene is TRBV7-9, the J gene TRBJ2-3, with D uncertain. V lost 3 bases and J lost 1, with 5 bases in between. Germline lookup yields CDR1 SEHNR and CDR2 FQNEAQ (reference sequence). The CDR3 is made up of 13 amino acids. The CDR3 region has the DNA TGTGCCAGCAGCTTCGTTGGCACAGATACGCAGTATTTT. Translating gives CASSFVGTDTQYF. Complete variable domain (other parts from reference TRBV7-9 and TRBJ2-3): DTGVSQNPRHKITKRGQNVTFRCDPISEHNRLYWYRQTLGQGPEFLTYFQNEAQLEKSRLLSDRFSAERPKGSFSTLEIQRTEQGDSAMYLCASSFVGTDTQYFGPGTRLTVL.

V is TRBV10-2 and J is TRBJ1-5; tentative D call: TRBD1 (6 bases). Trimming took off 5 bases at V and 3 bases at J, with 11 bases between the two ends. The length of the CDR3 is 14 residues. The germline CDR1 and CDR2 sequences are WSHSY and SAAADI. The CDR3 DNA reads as TGCGCCAGCAGTAACACAGGGCACAATCAGCCCCAGCATTTT. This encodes CASSNTGHNQPQHF.

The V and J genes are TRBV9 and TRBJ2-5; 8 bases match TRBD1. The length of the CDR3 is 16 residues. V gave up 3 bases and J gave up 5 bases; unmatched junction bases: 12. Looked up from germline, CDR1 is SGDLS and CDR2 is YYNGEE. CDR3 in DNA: TGTGCCAGCAGCGCACGGACAGGGTTGATGAAGGAGACCCAGTACTTC. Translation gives CASSARTGLMKETQYF.

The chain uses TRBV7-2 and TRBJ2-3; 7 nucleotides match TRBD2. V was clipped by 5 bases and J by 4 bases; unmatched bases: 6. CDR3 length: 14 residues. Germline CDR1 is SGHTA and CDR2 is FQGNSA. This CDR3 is CASSQEAGADTQYF. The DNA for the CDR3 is TGTGCCAGCAGCCAAGAGGCGGGGGCAGATACGCAGTATTTT.

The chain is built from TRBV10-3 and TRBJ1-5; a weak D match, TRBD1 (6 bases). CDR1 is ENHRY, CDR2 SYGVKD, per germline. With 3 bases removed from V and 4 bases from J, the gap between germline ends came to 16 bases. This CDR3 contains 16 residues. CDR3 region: CAISDSLGQINQPQHF. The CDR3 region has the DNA TGTGCCATCAGTGATAGCTTAGGACAGATAAATCAGCCCCAGCATTTT.

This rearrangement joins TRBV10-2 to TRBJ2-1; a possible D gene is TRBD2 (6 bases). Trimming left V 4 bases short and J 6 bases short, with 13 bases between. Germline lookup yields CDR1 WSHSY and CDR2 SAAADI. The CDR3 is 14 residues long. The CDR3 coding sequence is TGCGCCAGCAGTGTGGGGGGAGTGGGCAATGAGCAGTTCTTC. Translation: CASSVGGVGNEQFF.

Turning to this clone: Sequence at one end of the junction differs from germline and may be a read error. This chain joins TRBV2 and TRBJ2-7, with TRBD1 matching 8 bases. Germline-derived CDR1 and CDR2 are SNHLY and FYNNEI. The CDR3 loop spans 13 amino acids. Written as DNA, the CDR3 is TGTGCCAGCAGGACTGGGACAGGCTACGGGCAGTACTTC. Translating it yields CASRTGTGYGQYF.